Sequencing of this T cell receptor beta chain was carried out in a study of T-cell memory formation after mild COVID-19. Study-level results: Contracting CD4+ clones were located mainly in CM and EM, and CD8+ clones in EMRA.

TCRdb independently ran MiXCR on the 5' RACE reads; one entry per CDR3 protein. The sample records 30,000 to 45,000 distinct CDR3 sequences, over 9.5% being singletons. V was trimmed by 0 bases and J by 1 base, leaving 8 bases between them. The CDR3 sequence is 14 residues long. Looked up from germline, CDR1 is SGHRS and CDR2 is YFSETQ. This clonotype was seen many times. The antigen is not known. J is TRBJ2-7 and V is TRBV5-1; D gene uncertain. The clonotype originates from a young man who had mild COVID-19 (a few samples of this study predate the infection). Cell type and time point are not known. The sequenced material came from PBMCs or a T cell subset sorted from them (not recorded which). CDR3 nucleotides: TGCGCCAGCAGCTTGGACAGCGATTCCTACGAGCAGTACTTC. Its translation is CASSLDSDSYEQYF.